The 8 T cell receptor beta chains in this list originate from one sample, sequenced in a study of cytomegalovirus exposure and HLA in healthy donors. Sequencing was performed with immunoSEQ multiplex PCR; in TCRdb, only in-frame clones are kept and a portion is missing. The sample lists over 200,000 clones; approximately 86% were seen once. The specimen sequenced was PBMCs. These TCRs come from a woman aged 18-30 years in good health and CMV-seronegative.

The J gene is TRBJ2-1, the V gene TRBV7-2, with D possibly matching TRBD2 (6 bases). V lost 7 bases to trimming and J lost 4 bases, with 14 bases between them. Germline lookup yields CDR1 SGHTA and CDR2 FQGNSA. This CDR3 spans 14 amino acids. CDR3 in amino acids: CASTPGLRYNEQFF. The CDR3 coding sequence is TGTGCCAGCACCCCGGGACTCCGTTACAATGAGCAGTTCTTC.

This rearrangement joins TRBV14 to TRBJ2-7; possible D gene TRBD1, 6 bases. Germline CDR1 reads SGHDN; CDR2 reads FVKESK. CDR3 length equals 15 residues. V shed 1 base and J shed 5 bases, with 15 bases lying between them. CDR3 in DNA: TGTGCCAGCAGCCAAGGGGGGCCAGGGAAGCACGAGCAGTACTTC. It translates to CASSQGGPGKHEQYF.

V and J are TRBV5-6 and TRBJ2-7; 10 bases agree with TRBD2. J lost 0 bases, V lost 5 bases, and 5 bases had no gene match. The CDR3 sequence is 15 residues long. Germline V gene lookup returns CDR1 SGHDT and CDR2 YYEEEE. The CDR3 spells CASRAGTSVSYEQYF. DNA for the CDR3: TGTGCCAGCAGGGCCGGGACTAGCGTCTCCTACGAGCAGTACTTC.

This clone was counted only a few times. V gene TRBV25-1 combines with J gene TRBJ2-5, with TRBD2 as a possible D gene (5 bases). The CDR3 length is 10 residues. Looked up from germline, CDR1 is MGHDK and CDR2 is SYGVNS. V gave up 8 bases and J gave up 9 bases, with 10 bases separating them. In DNA, the CDR3 is TGTGCCAGCGGGGAGCATCCCCAGTACTTC. Translated: CASGEHPQYF.

The chain is built from TRBV5-4 and TRBJ2-7; 12 bases fit TRBD1. The CDR3 length is 16 residues. Germline-derived CDR1 and CDR2 are SGHNT and YYREEE (reference sequence). The V gene end was trimmed by 4 bases and the J gene end by 0 bases; junction bases not matched to a gene: 5. The CDR3 coding sequence is TGTGCCAGCAGCGTCCGGGGACAGGGGGCCTCCTACGAGCAGTACTTC. This gives the protein CASSVRGQGASYEQYF.

The gene calls are TRBV2 and TRBJ1-2; no firm D call. The CDR3 is 17 residues long. CDR1 SNHLY and CDR2 FYNNEI come from the germline V gene. V lost 6 bases and J lost 4, with 24 bases in between. CDR3 in DNA: TGTGCCAGCAGACCCCCTGCGACGGAGTTAGTTTTCTATGGCTACACCTTC. This sequence encodes CASRPPATELVFYGYTF.

V and J are TRBV14 and TRBJ2-7; no definite D call. With 4 bases removed from V and 1 base from J, the gap between germline ends came to 14 bases. The CDR3 spans 15 residues. CDR1 is SGHDN, CDR2 FVKESK, per germline. CDR3 sequence reads: CASSLLGGRSYEQYF. CDR3 nucleotide sequence: TGTGCCAGCAGCCTGCTAGGTGGTAGGTCCTACGAGCAGTACTTC.

This chain joins TRBV29-1 and TRBJ1-1, with 7 nucleotides matching TRBD1. V shed 3 bases and J 7 bases; nucleotides not matched to a gene: 8. The CDR3 runs to 13 residues. CDR1 is SQVTM and CDR2 is ANQGSEA in the germline V gene. This CDR3 reads CSVEDRGGLEAFF. CDR3 in DNA: TGCAGCGTTGAGGACAGAGGGGGCCTTGAAGCTTTCTTT.